This TCR beta chain emerged from a study of blood T cell repertoires in COVID-19. Study-level information: There were acute and convalescent COVID-19 samples, and they came from the United States, Italy and Spain.

Profiling relied on immunoSEQ multiplex PCR, and the TCRdb table lists in-frame clones only, not all of them. The data contain tens of thousands of clones, 70% to 90% of them singletons. The sequencing input was peripheral blood. This clonotype was sampled from a man in his sixties or seventies with acute or convalescent COVID-19.

The CDR3 nucleotides read TGTGCCAGCAGTTCCTCGGACAGCTACGAGCAGTACTTC. Its protein is CASSSSDSYEQYF. The chain joins TRBV28 to TRBJ2-7, with TRBD1 as a possible D gene (6 bases). The V end lost 4 bases, the J end lost 3 bases, and 10 bases lay between the germline ends. The CDR3 is 13 amino acids. Germline loops: CDR1 MDHEN, CDR2 SYDVKM.